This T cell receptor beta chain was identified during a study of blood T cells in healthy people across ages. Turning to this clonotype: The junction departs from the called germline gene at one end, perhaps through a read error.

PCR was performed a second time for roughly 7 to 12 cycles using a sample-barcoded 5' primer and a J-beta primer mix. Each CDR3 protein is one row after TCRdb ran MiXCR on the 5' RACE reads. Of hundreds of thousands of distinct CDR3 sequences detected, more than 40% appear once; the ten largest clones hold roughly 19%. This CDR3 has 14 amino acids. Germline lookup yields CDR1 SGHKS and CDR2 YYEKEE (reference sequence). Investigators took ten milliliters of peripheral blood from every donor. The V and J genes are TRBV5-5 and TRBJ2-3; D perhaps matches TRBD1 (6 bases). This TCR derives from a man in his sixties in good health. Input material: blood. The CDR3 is CARSPTGITDTQYF. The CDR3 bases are TGTGCCCGCAGCCCCACAGGGATCACAGATACGCAGTATTTT.